This entry lists 28 T cell receptor beta chains sequenced from one sample in a study of blood T cells in healthy people across ages. Then a second PCR, running about 7 to 11 cycles, was carried out with a sample-barcoded 5' primer and a J-beta primer mix. MiXCR, applied by TCRdb to the 5' RACE reads, yields one record per CDR3 protein. The sample lists some 760,000 distinct CDR3 sequences; roughly 25% were seen once. This same sample was also part of a study on T cells of mothers and their children.

The sequencing input was blood. The receptor set was obtained from a boy between 10 and 17 years old in good health.

In its sample, this clonotype was seen a few times. CDR3 residues: CASSQASTGQISYEQYF. Written as DNA, the CDR3 is TGCGCCAGCAGCCAAGCCTCGACTGGGCAAATTTCCTACGAGCAGTACTTC. V and J are TRBV4-1 and TRBJ2-5; D remains ambiguous. The end of the DNA fits TRBJ2-7 better, so the J call may be wrong. The CDR3 runs to 17 residues. Germline CDR1 is MGHRA and CDR2 is YSYEKL.

As to this clonotype: Sequence at one end of the junction differs from germline and may be a read error. The rearrangement joins TRBV28 to TRBJ2-3; possibly TRBD1 or TRBD2 for D (5 bases each). Germline V CDR1 and CDR2: MDHEN, SYDVKM. CDR3 size: 12 residues. DNA for the CDR3: TGTACCAGCAGCCCAAGCCGGGACCAGACCCGTTTT. Translating it yields CTSSPSRDQTRF.

This clonotype was counted only a few times. The chain has TRBV6-2 or TRBV6-3 and TRBJ2-4, with no clear D. Germline V gene lookup returns CDR1 MNHEY and CDR2 SVGEGT. The germline V and J ends were trimmed by 2 bases and 5 bases, with 10 bases remaining between them. CDR3 size: 14 residues. The CDR3 nucleotides are TGTGCCAGCAGTTACGGGCAGGCCGAAAACATTCAGTACTTC. The encoded protein is CASSYGQAENIQYF.

This clonotype was seen a handful of times. V and J are TRBV7-9 and TRBJ2-7; D not resolved. Between the trimmed V and J ends, which lost 4 bases and 2 bases, there was a span of 12 bases. The CDR3 spans 14 residues. Looked up from germline, CDR1 is SEHNR and CDR2 is FQNEAQ (reference sequence). The chain's CDR3 is CASSSLADTYEQYF. In DNA form, the CDR3 reads TGTGCCAGCAGCTCTCTCGCTGACACCTACGAGCAGTACTTC. Complete variable domain (other parts from reference TRBV7-9 and TRBJ2-7): DTGVSQNPRHKITKRGQNVTFRCDPISEHNRLYWYRQTLGQGPEFLTYFQNEAQLEKSRLLSDRFSAERPKGSFSTLEIQRTEQGDSAMYLCASSSLADTYEQYFGPGTRLTVT.

This clonotype showed up just a few times. The chain links TRBV29-1 to TRBJ2-7, with 8 positions matching TRBD2. Judging by the DNA end, TRBJ2-1 fits better; the J call may be wrong. The CDR3 loop spans 14 amino acids. CDR1 is SQVTM, CDR2 ANQGSEA, per germline. The CDR3 is CSVPGTRLYNEQFF. CDR3 DNA sequence: TGCAGCGTTCCCGGGACTAGACTATACAATGAGCAGTTCTTC.

In this sample, this clonotype turned up a few times. J is TRBJ2-5 and V is TRBV20-1, with TRBD2 matching over 9 bases. CDR3 size: 16 residues. Germline CDR1 is DFQATT and CDR2 is SNEGSKA (reference sequence). Trimming cost V 1 base and J 0 bases; bases outside gene matches: 6. This CDR3 is CSARAERGANQETQYF. DNA of the CDR3: TGCAGTGCTAGAGCTGAGCGGGGGGCTAACCAAGAGACCCAGTACTTC.

This clonotype was observed a few times. The chain has TRBV4-1 and TRBJ2-5; D unclear. This CDR3 has 14 amino acids. In germline, CDR1 is MGHRA, CDR2 YSYEKL. V was clipped by 2 bases and J by 2 bases, with 9 bases between them. CDR3 sequence: CASSQLQIQETQYF. DNA for the CDR3: TGCGCCAGCAGCCAACTCCAGATTCAAGAGACCCAGTACTTC.

This sequence joins TRBV14 and TRBJ2-4, with 9 positions matching TRBD1. The trim removed 9 bases at V and 6 bases at J, leaving 6 bases unmatched. Germline CDR1 SGHDN, CDR2 FVKESK. The CDR3 has 13 residues. The CDR3 DNA is TGTGCCAGTAACCGGGACAGGGTAAACATTCAGTACTTC. Protein: CASNRDRVNIQYF.

This clonotype was picked up a small number of times. This chain uses TRBV24-1 with TRBJ2-3; a possible D gene is TRBD2 (6 bases). Per the germline V gene, CDR1 is KGHDR and CDR2 is SFDVKD. This CDR3 has 16 amino acids. Between the trimmed V and J ends, which lost 3 bases and 5 bases, there was a span of 17 bases. The CDR3 loop reads CATSDDTAGIGDTQYF. The CDR3 region has the DNA TGTGCCACCAGTGATGACACTGCGGGGATTGGAGATACGCAGTATTTT.

Comment on this clonotype: An end of the junction does not agree with germline; a read error may underlie this. The gene calls are TRBV4-3 and TRBJ2-3; maybe TRBD1 (5 bases). Germline CDR1 is LGHNA and CDR2 is YSLEER. This CDR3 is 13 amino acids long. The DNA of the CDR3 is TGCGCCGGCAGGGCACCTCTGGGGGATACGCAGTATTTT. Translating it yields CAGRAPLGDTQYF.

This sequence joins TRBV11-2 and TRBJ2-1; 7 nucleotides align to TRBD2. Germline trimming cut 2 bases from V and 16 bases from J; bases unmatched to any gene: 14. There are 14 residues in the CDR3. Looked up from germline, CDR1 is SGHAT and CDR2 is FQNNGV. CDR3 coding DNA: TGTGCCAGCAGCTTAAACGATCTGGGGGGGAGGGAATTCTTC. Translated: CASSLNDLGGREFF. The complete variable domain, with remaining parts taken from reference TRBV11-2 and TRBJ2-1, reads EAGVAQSPRYKIIEKRQSVAFWCNPISGHATLYWYQQILGQGPKLLIQFQNNGVVDDSQLPKDRFSAERLKGVDSTLKIQPAKLEDSAVYLCASSLNDLGGREFFGPGTRLTVL.

The J gene is TRBJ1-5, the V gene TRBV28, with TRBD1 matching over 7 bases. V shed 4 bases and J 7 bases; nucleotides not matched to a gene: 7. This CDR3 is built from 14 residues. Germline V CDR1 and CDR2: MDHEN, SYDVKM. In DNA form, the CDR3 reads TGTGCCAGCAGTTCGACAGGGACGACACAGCCCCAGCATTTT. Residues: CASSSTGTTQPQHF.

The chain links TRBV4-1 to TRBJ2-7; 12 nucleotides match TRBD2. V was clipped by 1 base and J by 5 bases; unmatched bases: 15. The CDR3 is 19 residues long. Germline values: CDR1 MGHRA, CDR2 YSYEKL. The CDR3 coding sequence is TGCGCCAGCAGCCAAGCTCTCGAACGGGCTAGCGGGAGGGTAGACGAGCAGTACTTC. Amino acids: CASSQALERASGRVDEQYF.

This clonotype was counted a few times. The chain links TRBV7-2 to TRBJ2-5, with D uncertain. The J call may be wrong; the DNA end is better matched by TRBJ2-7. The germline gives CDR1 SGHTA, CDR2 FQGNSA. The CDR3 runs 14 residues. The CDR3 spells CASSLEPLRNEQYF. The CDR3 DNA reads TGTGCCAGCAGCTTAGAACCCCTGAGGAACGAGCAGTACTTC.

J is TRBJ2-5 and V is TRBV5-1, with D possibly TRBD1 on 5 matching bases. The J call may be in error: the DNA end matches TRBJ2-7 better. Germline CDR1 SGHRS, CDR2 YFSETQ. The CDR3 sequence is 14 residues long. In nucleotides, the CDR3 is TGCGCCAGCAGCCGGACACCTGGAGCCTACGAGCAGTACTTC. It specifies CASSRTPGAYEQYF.

J is TRBJ2-5 and V is TRBV24-1; maybe TRBD1 (6 bases). CDR3 length: 13 residues. Germline V gene lookup returns CDR1 KGHDR and CDR2 SFDVKD. The V end lost 5 bases, the J end lost 3 bases, and 9 bases lay between the germline ends. The CDR3 region has the DNA TGTGCCACCAGTGGACAGGCCAAAGAGACCCAGTACTTC. As protein: CATSGQAKETQYF.

On this clonotype: A junction boundary mismatches the germline segment, possibly from a read error. The chain has TRBV2 and TRBJ2-3; D ambiguous. The germline CDR1 and CDR2 sequences are SNHLY and FYNNEI. The CDR3 sequence is 10 residues long. DNA for the CDR3: TGTGCCAGCAGGGAAGATACGCAGTATTTT. It is translated as CASREDTQYF.

V is TRBV6-6 and J is TRBJ2-7; TRBD1 aligns across 9 bases. CDR3 length: 12 residues. Germline trimming cut 8 bases from V and 5 bases from J; bases unmatched to any gene: 4. Germline loops: CDR1 MNHNY, CDR2 SVGAGI (reference sequence). The CDR3 reads CASGTGNDEQYF. The CDR3 DNA reads as TGTGCCAGCGGGACAGGGAACGACGAGCAGTACTTC.

This clonotype appeared a few times. This chain connects TRBV3-1 to TRBJ2-7; D not certain. The CDR3 consists of 12 residues. Trimming stripped 2 bases from V and 8 bases from J, with 10 bases between. The germline CDR1 and CDR2 sequences are LGHDT and YNNKEL (reference sequence). DNA for the CDR3: TGTGCCAGCAGCCAAAACGGAGAGAAGCAGTACTTC. It codes for CASSQNGEKQYF.

On this clonotype: A much larger clone sits a single nucleotide away, making a read error possible. The gene calls are TRBV5-1 and TRBJ2-7, with D uncertain. Germline CDR1 is SGHRS and CDR2 is YFSETQ. The CDR3 loop spans 13 amino acids. In nucleotides, the CDR3 is TGCGCCGGCAGCTTGGACGGCAACTACGAGCAGTACTTC. It translates to CAGSLDGNYEQYF.

Regarding this clonotype: A junction boundary mismatches the germline segment, possibly from a read error. V gene TRBV3-1 combines with J gene TRBJ2-3, with D perhaps TRBD2 (7 bases). This CDR3 is built from 16 residues. CDR1 is LGHDT, CDR2 YNNKEL, per germline (reference sequence). CDR3 amino acids: CASSQDPGGGTDTQYF. CDR3 DNA: TGTGCCAGCAGCCAAGATCCTGGCGGGGGCACAGATACACAGTATTTT.

The chain recombines TRBV9 with TRBJ2-1, with 10 bases identical to TRBD2. This CDR3 comprises 16 residues. V was clipped by 0 bases and J by 8 bases; unmatched bases: 8. The germline V gene encodes CDR1 SGDLS and CDR2 YYNGEE. Written as DNA, the CDR3 is TGTGCCAGCAGCGTAGGTCTAGCGGGAGTAGAATATGAGCAGTTCTTC. It is translated as CASSVGLAGVEYEQFF.

The chain is built from TRBV9 and TRBJ2-5; D ambiguous. V was shortened by 0 bases and J by 0 bases, with 6 bases between the two germline ends. The CDR3 has 14 residues. The V gene's germline CDR1 is SGDLS and CDR2 YYNGEE. The CDR3 region has the DNA TGTGCCAGCAGCGTAGAGGCAGACCAAGAGACCCAGTACTTC. This translates into CASSVEADQETQYF. Full variable domain (outside the CDR3, taken from reference TRBV9 and TRBJ2-5): DSGVTQTPKHLITATGQRVTLRCSPRSGDLSVYWYQQSLDQGLQFLIQYYNGEERAKGNILERFSAQQFPDLHSELNLSSLELGDSALYFCASSVEADQETQYFGPGTRLLVL.

The V gene is TRBV4-1, the J gene TRBJ2-7; weak D call: TRBD2 (5 bases). Germline CDR1 MGHRA, CDR2 YSYEKL. V lost 0 bases, J lost 0 bases, and 15 bases lay in between. The length of the CDR3 is 17 residues. The CDR3 reads CASSQDLWTLDSYEQYF. CDR3 in DNA: TGCGCCAGCAGCCAAGATCTTTGGACTCTTGACTCCTACGAGCAGTACTTC.

This sequence joins TRBV3-1 and TRBJ2-5; perhaps TRBD1 as D (6 bases). Trimming pared 0 bases from V and 3 bases from J, leaving 14 bases between. The CDR3 covers 16 residues. Germline CDR1 and CDR2: LGHDT and YNNKEL (reference sequence). This chain's CDR3 is CASSQEWGRGEETQYF. DNA for the CDR3: TGTGCCAGCAGCCAAGAATGGGGCAGGGGTGAAGAGACCCAGTACTTC.

This clonotype has more than one count but fewer than ten. The chain joins TRBV14 to TRBJ2-5; D is unclear. V was shortened by 2 bases and J by 3 bases, with 7 bases between the two germline ends. This CDR3 comprises 13 residues. The germline CDR1 and CDR2 sequences are SGHDN and FVKESK. The CDR3 DNA reads TGTGCCAGCAGCCAAAGCCTTAAAGAGACCCAGTACTTC. The encoded protein is CASSQSLKETQYF.

V gene TRBV4-1 combines with J gene TRBJ1-4; D unclear. Per germline, CDR1 MGHRA and CDR2 YSYEKL. The V gene lost 3 bases and the J gene lost 0 bases, with 11 bases spanning the gap. The CDR3 is 16 residues long. The CDR3 nucleotides read TGCGCCAGCAGCCAGGGGAGAGGTGCAACTAATGAAAAACTGTTTTTT. This gives the protein CASSQGRGATNEKLFF.

The sample holds a few counts of this clonotype. V and J are TRBV6-6 and TRBJ2-5; no firm D call. The CDR3 loop spans 14 amino acids. CDR1 MNHNY and CDR2 SVGAGI come from the germline V gene (reference sequence). V shed 3 bases and J shed 4 bases, with 12 bases lying between them. The CDR3 coding sequence is TGTGCCAGCAGTTATCTCCGGGTTGGAGAGACCCAGTACTTC. This gives the protein CASSYLRVGETQYF.